This T cell receptor beta chain came from a study of cytomegalovirus exposure and HLA in healthy donors. The study, taken as a whole, reports: Reported performance of the classifier showed diagnosis of cytomegalovirus status with high specificity and sensitivity. HLA allele associations emerged for some 16,000 TCR beta sequences in a later analysis, at 0.05 false discovery rate.

PCR amplification relied on 60 Vbeta primers (plus 13 Jbeta primers). The data were produced by immunoSEQ multiplex PCR, yet TCRdb's version contains in-frame clones alone and is incomplete. The profile shows 70,000 to 95,000 clones, approximately 82% of them singletons. From germline, CDR1 is MRHNA and CDR2 SNTAGT. The CDR3 runs to 14 residues. Deletions cut 6 bases from V and 0 bases from J, with 6 bases between. This clone was observed a few times. Its antigen is still unknown. The origin of this receptor is a man aged 40-49 years in good health and CMV-seronegative. What was sequenced was PBMCs. The chain has TRBV6-4 and TRBJ1-6; D gene uncertain. CDR3 in amino acids: CASRSDSYNSPLHF. The CDR3, as DNA: TGTGCCAGCAGGAGTGACTCCTATAATTCACCCCTCCACTTT.